The T cell receptor (beta chain) under discussion was sequenced for a study of blood T cells in healthy people across ages. Next came a second PCR, run for roughly 7 to 12 cycles, which used a sample-barcoded 5' primer along with a J-beta primer mix. TCRdb reanalysed the 5' RACE reads using MiXCR and keeps one entry per CDR3 protein. The sample consists of roughly 410,000 distinct CDR3 sequences, more than 45% of them appearing once. The CDR3 length is 16 residues. Germline V gene lookup returns CDR1 SGHNT and CDR2 YYREEE (reference sequence). Trimming cost V 4 bases and J 3 bases; bases outside gene matches: 9. In the case of this clonotype: Its matching antigen is unknown.

Overall study findings and caveats: Naive T cell percentage strongly correlated with TCR beta diversity. Since the PBMCs were unsorted, naive and antigen-experienced cells could not be conclusively compared.

This TCR came from a man in his fifties or sixties in good health. This chain links TRBV5-4 with TRBJ2-1; 8 bases are a match to TRBD1. Specimen: blood. The CDR3 protein is CASSPTGTGDYNEQFF. CDR3 nucleotides: TGTGCCAGCAGCCCCACCGGGACAGGAGACTACAATGAGCAGTTCTTC. Full variable domain (remainder filled in from reference TRBV5-4 and TRBJ2-1): ETGVTQSPTHLIKTRGQQVTLRCSSQSGHNTVSWYQQALGQGPQFIFQYYREEENGRGNFPPRFSGLQFPNYSSELNVNALELDDSALYLCASSPTGTGDYNEQFFGPGTRLTVL.